This is a list of T cell receptor beta chains from one sample in a study of OX40 agonist ivuxolimab in advanced cancers. Sequenced by immunoSEQ multiplex PCR; TCRdb stores in-frame clones only, minus some. The repertoire holds tens of thousands of clones, with around 94% as singletons. The sample here was CD4+ or CD8+ T cells sorted from blood, taken in a trial of the OX40 agonist ivuxolimab. The receptors derive from an adult with an advanced solid tumor such as melanoma, head and neck, liver or kidney cancer. The CDR3 runs from the conserved cysteine through the conserved F or W. The order of the fields is V gene, clone size, D gene, J gene, CDR3 DNA, CDR3 protein. D genes are given only for firm matches. Rows give clone size only sometimes, using once, few, many, or a class for an expanded clone.

v_gene: TRBV9
abundance: -
d_gene: -
j_gene: TRBJ2-3
CDR3nt: TGTGCCAGCAGTGGGACTCGAAGCAGCACAGATACGCAGTATTTT
CDR3aa: CASSGTRSSTDTQYF

v_gene: TRBV6-5
abundance: -
d_gene: -
j_gene: TRBJ1-1
CDR3nt: TGTGCCAGCAGTTACTCCACAGGGATTGAAGCTTTCTTT
CDR3aa: CASSYSTGIEAFF

v_gene: TRBV4-1
abundance: -
d_gene: -
j_gene: TRBJ1-2
CDR3nt: TGCGCCAGCAGCCCGTCCCCCGGGGGGGGCTACACCTTC
CDR3aa: CASSPSPGGGYTF

v_gene: TRBV5-8
abundance: -
d_gene: -
j_gene: TRBJ1-2
CDR3nt: TGTGCCAGCACCAGAAGAAACCCCGGGACGGAGGACTATGGCTACACCTTC
CDR3aa: CASTRRNPGTEDYGYTF

v_gene: TRBV6-5
abundance: -
d_gene: -
j_gene: TRBJ1-1
CDR3nt: TGTGCCTCCCGGGGTGGGCAGTACACTGAAGCTTTCTTT
CDR3aa: CASRGGQYTEAFF

v_gene: TRBV4-3
abundance: -
d_gene: -
j_gene: TRBJ1-4
CDR3nt: TGCGCCAGCAGCCACTGGACAGTGGATGAAAAACTGTTTTTT
CDR3aa: CASSHWTVDEKLFF

v_gene: TRBV29-1
abundance: once
d_gene: -
j_gene: TRBJ1-3
CDR3nt: TGCAGCGTTGAAAGTAGGGGGGAGACAGGAGGCCCTGGAAACACCATATATTTT
CDR3aa: CSVESRGETGGPGNTIYF

v_gene: TRBV27
abundance: -
d_gene: -
j_gene: TRBJ1-1
CDR3nt: TGTGCCAGCAGCCAGGGGACCCAGAACACTGAAGCTTTCTTT
CDR3aa: CASSQGTQNTEAFF

v_gene: TRBV2
abundance: few
d_gene: -
j_gene: TRBJ2-2
CDR3nt: TGTGCCAGCAGTGAGTGGCAGGGGGGTACCGGGGAGCTGTTTTTT
CDR3aa: CASSEWQGGTGELFF

v_gene: TRBV5-4
abundance: -
d_gene: -
j_gene: TRBJ1-2
CDR3nt: TGTGCCAGCAGCTTTGGGATCGGCTACACCTTC
CDR3aa: CASSFGIGYTF

v_gene: TRBV9
abundance: -
d_gene: TRBD2
j_gene: TRBJ2-3
CDR3nt: TGTGCCAGCAGCGTAGCAAGCGGGAGTGGGCAGGATACGCAGTATTTT
CDR3aa: CASSVASGSGQDTQYF

v_gene: TRBV30
abundance: -
d_gene: -
j_gene: TRBJ2-2
CDR3nt: TGTTGGGCTAGGGTGATCGCGAACACCGGGGAGCTGTTTTTT
CDR3aa: CWARVIANTGELFF

v_gene: TRBV27
abundance: once
d_gene: TRBD2
j_gene: TRBJ2-1
CDR3nt: TGTGCCAGCGGGCTAGCGGGGGTCTCCTACAATGAGCAGTTCTTC
CDR3aa: CASGLAGVSYNEQFF

v_gene: TRBV27
abundance: -
d_gene: -
j_gene: TRBJ1-1
CDR3nt: TGTGCCAGCAGTTTAGCGGGCGGTCACACTGAAGCTTTCTTT
CDR3aa: CASSLAGGHTEAFF

v_gene: TRBV25-1
abundance: -
d_gene: -
j_gene: TRBJ2-5
CDR3nt: TGTGCCAGCAGTGAATCCGAACCGGGGTTCCAAGAGACCCAGTACTTC
CDR3aa: CASSESEPGFQETQYF

v_gene: TRBV2
abundance: -
d_gene: -
j_gene: TRBJ2-5
CDR3nt: TGTGCCAGCAGTGCGGGAGCGTGGGTTGGTCAAGAGACCCAGTACTTC
CDR3aa: CASSAGAWVGQETQYF

v_gene: TRBV7-9
abundance: -
d_gene: -
j_gene: TRBJ1-4
CDR3nt: TGTGCCAGCAGCTGGGACACCGAAAAGCTGTTTTTT
CDR3aa: CASSWDTEKLFF

v_gene: TRBV27
abundance: -
d_gene: TRBD1
j_gene: TRBJ1-4
CDR3nt: TGTGCCAGCAGTTCCTGGACAGGGAAGCATGAAAAACTGTTTTTT
CDR3aa: CASSSWTGKHEKLFF

v_gene: TRBV5-1
abundance: -
d_gene: TRBD1
j_gene: TRBJ2-5
CDR3nt: TGCGCCAGCAGCTTCGTACAGGGGTCGGCAGAGACCCAGTACTTC
CDR3aa: CASSFVQGSAETQYF

v_gene: TRBV27
abundance: -
d_gene: -
j_gene: TRBJ1-2
CDR3nt: TGTGCCAGCAGGAGAACTACAAGGTCAGCCGGCTACACCTTC
CDR3aa: CASRRTTRSAGYTF

v_gene: TRBV4-1
abundance: -
d_gene: -
j_gene: TRBJ1-1
CDR3nt: TGCGCCAGCAGCCAAGAGAACAGGCCGGTGGGAGCTTTCTTT
CDR3aa: CASSQENRPVGAFF

v_gene: TRBV10-1
abundance: few
d_gene: -
j_gene: TRBJ2-7
CDR3nt: TGCGCCAGCAGTGAGTCCGGGAACCCCTACGAGCAGTACTTC
CDR3aa: CASSESGNPYEQYF

v_gene: TRBV19
abundance: once
d_gene: -
j_gene: TRBJ2-7
CDR3nt: TGTGCCAGTAGTGACACCGCAGGGGATCTGTACTTC
CDR3aa: CASSDTAGDLYF

v_gene: TRBV4-3
abundance: -
d_gene: TRBD2
j_gene: TRBJ2-1
CDR3nt: TGCGCCAGCAGCCAAGCTAGCGGGGGGTCCTACAATGAGCAGTTCTTC
CDR3aa: CASSQASGGSYNEQFF

v_gene: TRBV27
abundance: -
d_gene: -
j_gene: TRBJ1-1
CDR3nt: TGTGCCAGCAGTTTACCGGGGAACACTGAAGCTTTCTTT
CDR3aa: CASSLPGNTEAFF

v_gene: TRBV6-1
abundance: -
d_gene: -
j_gene: TRBJ2-7
CDR3nt: TGTGCCAGCAGTGTAGACAGATCTGAGCAGTACTTC
CDR3aa: CASSVDRSEQYF

v_gene: TRBV7-9
abundance: -
d_gene: -
j_gene: TRBJ1-1
CDR3nt: TGTGCCAGCAGCACTACAGGGACACGGGGTGAAGCTTTCTTT
CDR3aa: CASSTTGTRGEAFF

v_gene: TRBV28
abundance: -
d_gene: -
j_gene: TRBJ2-3
CDR3nt: TGTGCCAGCAGTGCGGCGGGAAGGACAGATACGCAGTATTTT
CDR3aa: CASSAAGRTDTQYF

v_gene: TRBV7-9
abundance: -
d_gene: -
j_gene: TRBJ2-7
CDR3nt: TGTGCCAGCAGCTTACCGGACAACCAGGGCCACGAGCAGTACTTC
CDR3aa: CASSLPDNQGHEQYF

v_gene: TRBV5-8
abundance: few
d_gene: -
j_gene: TRBJ1-1
CDR3nt: TGTGCCAGCAGCTTGTGGGGGAACACTGAAGCTTTCTTT
CDR3aa: CASSLWGNTEAFF

v_gene: TRBV27
abundance: once
d_gene: -
j_gene: TRBJ2-7
CDR3nt: TGTGCCAGCAGTTTGGGTTCGACAACCTACGAGCAGTACTTC
CDR3aa: CASSLGSTTYEQYF

v_gene: TRBV4-3
abundance: -
d_gene: -
j_gene: TRBJ2-3
CDR3nt: TGCGCCAGCAGCCAAGATTTGCTAGGGGCGGGCACAGATACGCAGTATTTT
CDR3aa: CASSQDLLGAGTDTQYF

v_gene: TRBV6-6
abundance: -
d_gene: -
j_gene: TRBJ1-4
CDR3nt: TGTGCCAGCAGTCTCCGGGACCCCTCAACTAATGAAAAACTGTTTTTT
CDR3aa: CASSLRDPSTNEKLFF

v_gene: TRBV5-4
abundance: -
d_gene: -
j_gene: TRBJ1-1
CDR3nt: TGTGCCAGCAGCGCCGTGGAGGCCAGGAACACTGAAGCTTTCTTT
CDR3aa: CASSAVEARNTEAFF

v_gene: TRBV7-2
abundance: -
d_gene: -
j_gene: TRBJ2-5
CDR3nt: TGTGCCAGCAGCTTTAGTCTGGACACAGAGACCCAGTACTTC
CDR3aa: CASSFSLDTETQYF

v_gene: TRBV11-3
abundance: -
d_gene: -
j_gene: TRBJ1-2
CDR3nt: TGTGCCAGCAGTCTACAGGGATCCGGCTACACCTTC
CDR3aa: CASSLQGSGYTF

v_gene: TRBV28
abundance: -
d_gene: -
j_gene: TRBJ1-3
CDR3nt: TGTGCCAGCAGTTTATTCCAGGGCCCCCCTGGAAACACCATATATTTT
CDR3aa: CASSLFQGPPGNTIYF

v_gene: TRBV29-1
abundance: -
d_gene: -
j_gene: TRBJ1-2
CDR3nt: TGCAGCGTTGAAGACTTGGCCCTCGGCTATGGCTACACCTTC
CDR3aa: CSVEDLALGYGYTF

v_gene: TRBV7-2
abundance: -
d_gene: -
j_gene: TRBJ1-5
CDR3nt: TGTGCCAGCAGCCCAGGGAGTTGGGGCAATCAGCCCCAGCATTTT
CDR3aa: CASSPGSWGNQPQHF

v_gene: TRBV7-2
abundance: -
d_gene: -
j_gene: TRBJ2-7
CDR3nt: TGTGCCAGCAGCCAGACTATTTCTCGATCCTACGAGCAGTACTTC
CDR3aa: CASSQTISRSYEQYF

v_gene: TRBV7-3
abundance: -
d_gene: TRBD1
j_gene: TRBJ1-2
CDR3nt: TGTGCCAGCAGCTTAGCAGGGGGTAATGGCTACACCTTC
CDR3aa: CASSLAGGNGYTF

v_gene: TRBV9
abundance: -
d_gene: TRBD2
j_gene: TRBJ2-7
CDR3nt: TGTGCCAGCAGCCCGACCGGGACTAGCGGGGGGACCTACGAGCAGTACTTC
CDR3aa: CASSPTGTSGGTYEQYF

v_gene: TRBV19
abundance: -
d_gene: -
j_gene: TRBJ2-7
CDR3nt: TGTGCCAGTAGTATAGATCTGTGGCAGACCGGGACTGGCGCCTACGAGCAGTACTTC
CDR3aa: CASSIDLWQTGTGAYEQYF

v_gene: TRBV7-2
abundance: -
d_gene: -
j_gene: TRBJ1-6
CDR3nt: TGTGCCAGCAGCTTAGTGGCCAGGGAAAGCGCCTATAATTCACCCCTCCACTTT
CDR3aa: CASSLVARESAYNSPLHF

v_gene: TRBV7-9
abundance: -
d_gene: -
j_gene: TRBJ2-7
CDR3nt: TGTGCCAGCAGCTTACCGAAAGAACAGAGCTCCTACGAGCAGTACTTC
CDR3aa: CASSLPKEQSSYEQYF